The 26 T cell receptor beta chains presented below share a single source sample, sequenced in a study of OX40 agonist ivuxolimab in advanced cancers. Library method: the immunoSEQ multiplex PCR assay. The table was pulled from immuneACCESS by TCRdb, which kept in-frame rearrangements only. Such tables lose some clones; where checked, under half of the loss comes from unresolved V genes, and the rest has no known cause. This sample has more than 15,000 clones in its table, and roughly 72% of those were observed once. Under 55% of the sample is taken by the ten largest. Sequencing was performed on CD4+ or CD8+ T cells sorted from blood, taken in a trial of the OX40 agonist ivuxolimab. The receptors here all came from an adult with an advanced solid tumor such as melanoma, head and neck, liver or kidney cancer.

V usage is TRBV4-1 and J usage is TRBJ1-5; D remains unclear. Trimming pared 4 bases from V and 0 bases from J, leaving 13 bases between. CDR1 and CDR2 from the germline V gene are MGHRA and YSYEKL. The CDR3 is 16 residues long. DNA of the CDR3: TGCGCCAGCAGCCCAGTAGCGGTTTATAGCAATCAGCCCCAGCATTTT. It yields the protein CASSPVAVYSNQPQHF.

V usage is TRBV19 and J usage is TRBJ2-1, with D possibly being TRBD1 (6 bases). Germline loops: CDR1 LNHDA, CDR2 SQIVND (reference sequence). Trimming removed 6 bases from V and 4 bases from J, with 16 bases in between. This CDR3 region has 15 residues. For the CDR3, the DNA is TGTGCCAGTAGCCCTTCGGCAGACAGGTACAATGAGCAGTTCTTC. Protein product: CASSPSADRYNEQFF.

The CDR3 loop reads CASSSDSSTSYEQYF. CDR3 nucleotides: TGTGCCAGCAGCTCTGATAGTAGTACCTCCTACGAGCAGTACTTC. The gene calls are TRBV7-6 and TRBJ2-7, with D hard to call. V was shortened by 4 bases and J by 0 bases, with 13 bases between the two germline ends. The CDR3 spans 15 residues. The germline gives CDR1 SGHVS, CDR2 FNYEAQ.

The gene calls are TRBV5-1 and TRBJ2-2; D not resolved. V was trimmed by 6 bases and J by 1 base, leaving 7 bases between them. Germline CDR1 SGHRS, CDR2 YFSETQ. The CDR3 has 13 amino acids. CDR3 in amino acids: CASKTENTGELFF. CDR3 coding DNA: TGCGCCAGCAAGACGGAGAACACCGGGGAGCTGTTTTTT.

The rearrangement uses TRBV14 and TRBJ1-4; D remains ambiguous. The V gene's germline CDR1 is SGHDN and CDR2 FVKESK. This CDR3 is 17 amino acids long. V lost 0 bases, J lost 8 bases, and 19 bases lay in between. The chain's CDR3 is CASSQDSLGYLSEKLFF. As DNA, the CDR3 is TGTGCCAGCAGCCAAGATTCCCTTGGCTATCTCAGCGAAAAACTGTTTTTT. Based on the CDR3 plus reference TRBV14 and TRBJ1-4, the full variable domain is EAGVTQFPSHSVIEKGQTVTLRCDPISGHDNLYWYRRVMGKEIKFLLHFVKESKQDESGMPNNRFLAERTGGTYSTLKVQPAELEDSGVYFCASSQDSLGYLSEKLFFGSGTQLSVL.

The chain uses TRBV11-2 and TRBJ1-4, with TRBD1 identical over 8 bases. Germline V CDR1 and CDR2: SGHAT, FQNNGV. Trimming removed 2 bases from V and 14 bases from J; junction bases left unmatched: 7. This CDR3 is built from 13 residues. Written as DNA, the CDR3 is TGTGCCAGCAGCTTAAAGAGGACAGGGTTGCTGTTTTTT. It codes for CASSLKRTGLLFF.

V is TRBV27 and J is TRBJ2-1; D is unresolved. Trimming cost V 3 bases and J 0 bases, with 6 bases left between them. Germline CDR1 and CDR2: MNHEY and SMNVEV (reference sequence). This CDR3 has 14 amino acids. CDR3 nucleotide sequence: TGTGCCAGCAGTTTTGGCGTCTCCTACAATGAGCAGTTCTTC. This sequence encodes CASSFGVSYNEQFF.

The chain is built from TRBV27 and TRBJ1-2; 8 nucleotides agree with TRBD1. V dropped 4 bases and J dropped 6; count of bases not matched to a gene: 10. The CDR3 is made up of 15 amino acids. From germline, CDR1 is MNHEY and CDR2 SMNVEV (reference sequence). CDR3 coding DNA: TGTGCCAGCAGTTCCCTTGCAGGGGGCGACCATGGCTACACCTTC. As protein: CASSSLAGGDHGYTF.

J is TRBJ2-1 and V is TRBV7-4; 11 nucleotides line up with TRBD2. Trimming took 5 bases from V and 1 from J; bases not matched to a gene: 4. The CDR3 loop spans 16 amino acids. Germline lookup yields CDR1 SGHVT and CDR2 SQSDAQ. The CDR3 sequence is CASSDTSGSSYNEQFF. The CDR3 DNA reads TGTGCCAGCAGCGACACTAGCGGGAGTTCCTACAATGAGCAGTTCTTC.

The genes are TRBV19 and TRBJ2-1; D may correspond to TRBD1 or TRBD2 (7 bases each). The CDR3 is 13 residues long. Deletions cut 5 bases from V and 6 bases from J, with 11 bases between. Germline V gene lookup returns CDR1 LNHDA and CDR2 SQIVND (reference sequence). CDR3 residues: CASSPGGGNEQFF. The DNA for the CDR3 is TGTGCCAGTAGTCCAGGGGGGGGCAATGAGCAGTTCTTC.

This clone occurred once. The J gene is TRBJ2-7, the V gene TRBV5-1; 11 bases match TRBD2. Trimming took 2 bases from V and 4 from J; bases not matched to a gene: 5. The CDR3 runs 15 residues. The germline gives CDR1 SGHRS, CDR2 YFSETQ. CDR3 in DNA: TGCGCCAGCAGCTTCTCACTAGCGGGGGAATACGAGCAGTACTTC. It encodes CASSFSLAGEYEQYF.

This chain uses TRBV27 with TRBJ2-5; D could derive from TRBD1 or TRBD2 (5 bases each). The V and J ends lost 5 bases and 4 bases respectively, with 23 bases between them. The germline gives CDR1 MNHEY, CDR2 SMNVEV (reference sequence). The CDR3 contains 17 residues. CDR3 region: CASSPLGVFGGLETQYF. CDR3 coding DNA: TGTGCCAGCAGTCCCCTGGGGGTGTTTGGCGGTTTAGAGACCCAGTACTTC.

A few counts support this clone. V gene TRBV11-2 combines with J gene TRBJ1-2; no clear D. V lost 4 bases, J lost 4 bases, and 19 bases lay in between. The CDR3 covers 16 residues. CDR1 and CDR2 from the germline V gene are SGHAT and FQNNGV. CDR3 in amino acids: CASSSPRTAALYGYTF. CDR3 DNA: TGTGCCAGCAGCTCCCCCAGGACCGCCGCCCTCTATGGCTACACCTTC.

The genes are TRBV7-6 and TRBJ2-3; D gene uncertain. The CDR3 totals 16 residues. Trimming took 5 bases from V and 5 from J, leaving 20 bases between them. Germline CDR1 is SGHVS and CDR2 is FNYEAQ. CDR3 nucleotides: TGTGCCAGCAGCCAAAGGCAAACGGCGCGTGGAGATACGCAGTATTTT. Residues: CASSQRQTARGDTQYF.

The chain is built from TRBV7-9 and TRBJ2-2, with D possibly matching TRBD2 (6 bases). V was cut by 2 bases and J by 6 bases, with 16 bases left in between. There are 16 residues in the CDR3. The germline V gene has CDR1 SEHNR and CDR2 FQNEAQ (reference sequence). The CDR3 loop reads CASSLKTAGRAGELFF. The CDR3 nucleotides are TGTGCCAGCAGCTTAAAGACGGCGGGGCGAGCCGGGGAGCTGTTTTTT.

This chain uses TRBV4-3 with TRBJ2-7; 8 nucleotides agree with TRBD2. J lost 5 bases, V lost 1 base, and 13 bases had no gene match. Germline CDR1 is LGHNA and CDR2 is YSLEER. The CDR3 consists of 17 residues. The CDR3 DNA sequence: TGCGCCAGCAGCCAAGCAACAAGCGGGAGTCTTCTTGACGAGCAGTACTTC. The encoded protein is CASSQATSGSLLDEQYF.

The rearrangement uses TRBV19 and TRBJ1-2; 7 bases align to TRBD1. Germline-derived CDR1 and CDR2 are LNHDA and SQIVND (reference sequence). Trimming removed 5 bases from V and 4 bases from J; junction bases left unmatched: 4. This CDR3 comprises 13 residues. CDR3 DNA sequence: TGTGCCAGTAGTCAATGGGACAGCTATGGCTACACCTTC. The encoded protein is CASSQWDSYGYTF. The full variable domain, its missing parts supplied by reference TRBV19 and TRBJ1-2, is DGGITQSPKYLFRKEGQNVTLSCEQNLNHDAMYWYRQDPGQGLRLIYYSQIVNDFQKGDIAEGYSVSREKKESFPLTVTSAQKNPTAFYLCASSQWDSYGYTFGSGTRLTVV.

DNA for the CDR3: TGTGCCAGCAGCCCACAGGGCGACGAGCAGTACTTC. Protein sequence: CASSPQGDEQYF. J is TRBJ2-7 and V is TRBV7-9, with D possibly matching TRBD1 (6 bases). Trimming cost V 5 bases and J 5 bases, with 10 bases left between them. The CDR3 is 12 amino acids. Germline V CDR1 and CDR2: SEHNR, FQNEAQ (reference sequence).

The V and J genes are TRBV4-1 and TRBJ1-1, with a possible D match to TRBD1 (5 bases). CDR3 length: 14 residues. Per the germline V gene, CDR1 is MGHRA and CDR2 is YSYEKL. V lost 1 base and J 7 bases, leaving 13 bases between the germline ends. The CDR3 DNA reads as TGCGCCAGCAGCCAAGTACAACAGGATGGTGAAGCTTTCTTT. It specifies CASSQVQQDGEAFF.

This clone is medium-sized by share. V and J are TRBV7-9 and TRBJ2-7; D may be TRBD2 (6 bases). CDR1 is SEHNR, CDR2 FQNEAQ, per germline (reference sequence). The CDR3 has 12 amino acids. V dropped 5 bases and J dropped 7 bases, with 12 bases sitting between them. The CDR3 bases are TGTGCCAGCAGCCGGGGACTCCGGGAGCAGTACTTC. The encoded protein is CASSRGLREQYF.

This clone was counted a few times. J is TRBJ2-5 and V is TRBV5-1; D may be TRBD2 (7 bases). The germline CDR1 and CDR2 sequences are SGHRS and YFSETQ. There are 14 residues in the CDR3. V was trimmed by 4 bases and J by 4 bases, leaving 14 bases between them. For the CDR3, the DNA is TGCGCCAGCAGCCTCTCTAGGGGGGGAGAGACCCAGTACTTC. It yields the protein CASSLSRGGETQYF.

The chain links TRBV4-1 to TRBJ1-4, with D unresolved. V was cut by 0 bases and J by 8 bases, with 22 bases left in between. The CDR3 is made up of 18 amino acids. Germline V lookup: CDR1 MGHRA, CDR2 YSYEKL. In nucleotides, the CDR3 is TGCGCCAGCAGCCAAGACTATTTACGCCGCTCAGGAAGCGAAAAACTGTTTTTT. Translation gives CASSQDYLRRSGSEKLFF.

The V gene is TRBV27, the J gene TRBJ1-1; D may be TRBD1 (5 bases). CDR3 size: 14 residues. Trimming took off 6 bases at V and 1 base at J, with 12 bases between the two ends. Germline CDR1 MNHEY, CDR2 SMNVEV (reference sequence). CDR3: CASRILGGNTEAFF. DNA of the CDR3: TGTGCCAGCAGGATCTTGGGGGGGAACACTGAAGCTTTCTTT.

J is TRBJ2-3 and V is TRBV5-6; TRBD1 agrees at 9 bases. V was pared by 4 bases and J by 0 bases, with 3 bases of the junction left unmatched. This CDR3 is 15 amino acids long. Germline loops: CDR1 SGHDT, CDR2 YYEEEE. The CDR3 loop reads CASSPGQGSTDTQYF. The CDR3 DNA reads TGTGCCAGCAGCCCGGGACAGGGTAGCACAGATACGCAGTATTTT.

V gene TRBV7-9 combines with J gene TRBJ2-7; TRBD2 matches at 7 bases. The CDR3 is made up of 14 amino acids. The germline gives CDR1 SEHNR, CDR2 FQNEAQ (reference sequence). The J segment lost 3 bases and the V segment lost 4 bases, leaving 6 bases of the junction unmatched. The CDR3 region has the DNA TGTGCCAGCAGCTGGGGAGGGGACCTCTACGAGCAGTACTTC. As protein: CASSWGGDLYEQYF.

The chain uses TRBV7-6 and TRBJ2-7; 7 nucleotides line up with TRBD1. V shed 1 base, J shed 2 bases, and the junction held 2 bases outside the gene matches. The CDR3 sequence is 14 residues long. Germline V CDR1 and CDR2: SGHVS, FNYEAQ. The CDR3 here is CASSLGTGTYEQYF. CDR3 coding DNA: TGTGCCAGCAGCTTAGGGACAGGCACCTACGAGCAGTACTTC. Full variable domain (remainder filled in from reference TRBV7-6 and TRBJ2-7): GAGVSQSPRYKVTKRGQDVALRCDPISGHVSLYWYRQALGQGPEFLTYFNYEAQQDKSGLPNDRFSAERPEGSISTLTIQRTEQRDSAMYRCASSLGTGTYEQYFGPGTRLTVT.